These 8 T cell receptor beta chains originate from one sample sequenced in a study of cytomegalovirus exposure and HLA in healthy donors. PCR was performed using 60 Vbeta and 13 Jbeta primers. Produced via immunoSEQ multiplex PCR; TCRdb's table is partial and in-frame only. The sample shows about 210,000 clones, roughly 80% of them seen only once. The sample taken for sequencing was PBMCs. The receptors were sampled from a middle-aged man in good health and CMV-seropositive.

The rearrangement joins TRBV15 to TRBJ2-1; 9 bases fit TRBD2. The CDR3 sequence is 20 residues long. CDR1 and CDR2 from the germline V gene are LNHNV and YYDKDF (reference sequence). The ends lost 0 bases at V and 2 bases at J; junction bases unmatched: 14. The CDR3 here is CATSRDYEASGILAYNEQFF. CDR3 DNA: TGTGCCACCAGCAGAGATTATGAGGCTAGCGGGATACTTGCCTACAATGAGCAGTTCTTC.

J is TRBJ2-5 and V is TRBV6-6; maybe TRBD1 (6 bases). This CDR3 has 15 residues. Deletions cut 2 bases from V and 3 bases from J, with 13 bases between. In germline, CDR1 is MNHNY, CDR2 SVGAGI (reference sequence). The DNA for the CDR3 is TGTGCCAGCAGTTACAACGACCCAGGGGAAGAGACCCAGTACTTC. Its translation is CASSYNDPGEETQYF.

V is TRBV4-1 and J is TRBJ1-2; D unclear. CDR1 is MGHRA, CDR2 YSYEKL, per germline. The V and J ends lost 0 bases and 4 bases respectively, with 12 bases between them. The CDR3 runs to 15 residues. This CDR3 reads CASSQDGTATYGYTF. CDR3 bases: TGCGCCAGCAGCCAAGACGGCACAGCTACCTATGGCTACACCTTC.

The chain recombines TRBV25-1 with TRBJ1-3; no definite D call. From germline, CDR1 is MGHDK and CDR2 SYGVNS. The CDR3 sequence is 16 residues long. Trimming pared 3 bases from V and 0 bases from J, leaving 12 bases between. The CDR3 DNA is TGTGCCAGCAGTGATAATGGACTCGGCTCTGGAAACACCATATATTTT. This translates into CASSDNGLGSGNTIYF. The full variable domain, rest sourced from reference TRBV25-1 and TRBJ1-3, is EADIYQTPRYLVIGTGKKITLECSQTMGHDKMYWYQQDPGMELHLIHYSYGVNSTEKGDLSSESTVSRIRTEHFPLTLESARPSHTSQYLCASSDNGLGSGNTIYFGEGSWLTVV.

V is TRBV7-8 and J is TRBJ2-1; tentative D call: TRBD2 (7 bases). Trimming took 5 bases from V and 9 from J, leaving 14 bases between them. This CDR3 region has 13 residues. CDR1 SGHVS and CDR2 FQNEAQ come from the germline V gene. CDR3 sequence reads: CASSAAGASEQFF. CDR3 nucleotide sequence: TGTGCCAGCAGCGCCGCGGGGGCTAGTGAGCAGTTCTTC.

V gene TRBV19 combines with J gene TRBJ1-1; 10 positions match TRBD1. The V gene end was trimmed by 5 bases and the J gene end by 5 bases; junction bases not matched to a gene: 8. Germline V gene data show CDR1 as LNHDA and CDR2 as SQIVND (reference sequence). The CDR3 covers 15 residues. The CDR3 DNA is TGTGCCAGTAGTCTATGGACAGGGGGGAGGACTGAAGCTTTCTTT. The encoded protein is CASSLWTGGRTEAFF.

The genes are TRBV19 and TRBJ2-1; 13 nucleotides line up with TRBD2. With V trimmed by 9 bases and J by 3 bases, 2 bases remained unmatched. The CDR3 runs to 14 residues. CDR1 is LNHDA and CDR2 is SQIVND in the germline V gene (reference sequence). CDR3 nucleotide sequence: TGTGCCAGCCGGACTAGCGGGGGCTACAATGAGCAGTTCTTC. Its protein product is CASRTSGGYNEQFF. Full variable domain (outside the CDR3, taken from reference TRBV19 and TRBJ2-1): DGGITQSPKYLFRKEGQNVTLSCEQNLNHDAMYWYRQDPGQGLRLIYYSQIVNDFQKGDIAEGYSVSREKKESFPLTVTSAQKNPTAFYLCASRTSGGYNEQFFGPGTRLTVL.

V and J are TRBV7-9 and TRBJ2-2, with 10 bases aligning to TRBD2. CDR3 size: 18 residues. Germline CDR1 and CDR2: SEHNR and FQNEAQ (reference sequence). J lost 6 bases, V lost 1 base, and 11 bases had no gene match. For the CDR3, the DNA is TGTGCCAGCAGCTTAGGAAGCGGGAGGGCCCTCGGGGCCGGGGAGCTGTTTTTT. It specifies CASSLGSGRALGAGELFF.